The 5 T cell receptor beta chains listed next were all sequenced from one sample in a study of OX40 agonist ivuxolimab in advanced cancers. Measured with immunoSEQ multiplex PCR; TCRdb has only the in-frame clones, and not every one. The sample lists fewer than 140,000 clones, approximately 90% occurring once. The sequenced sample was CD4+ or CD8+ T cells sorted from blood, obtained in a trial of the OX40 agonist ivuxolimab. The receptors derive from an adult with an advanced solid tumor such as melanoma, head and neck, liver or kidney cancer.

The gene calls are TRBV5-1 and TRBJ2-3, with a possible D match to TRBD1 (5 bases). The CDR3 has 14 residues. CDR1 is SGHRS, CDR2 YFSETQ, per germline. The V gene lost 3 bases and the J gene lost 5 bases, with 13 bases spanning the gap. In DNA, the CDR3 is TGCGCCAGCAGCTGGGGCAGGGTCGGAGATACGCAGTATTTT. Its translation is CASSWGRVGDTQYF.

V gene TRBV7-2 combines with J gene TRBJ2-7; no definite D call. Germline V gene sequence: CDR1 SGHTA, CDR2 FQGNSA. This CDR3 is 13 amino acids long. Trimming cost V 5 bases and J 8 bases, with 16 bases left between them. CDR3 in amino acids: CASSLPTVFKQYF. CDR3 in DNA: TGTGCCAGCAGCCTCCCCACGGTTTTCAAGCAGTACTTC.

This chain links TRBV6-5 with TRBJ2-6; D is possibly TRBD1 (5 bases). V lost 0 bases and J lost 2, with 8 bases in between. The length of the CDR3 is 16 residues. Germline CDR1 is MNHEY and CDR2 is SVGAGI. CDR3 DNA: TGTGCCAGCAGTTACTCTGTAGGGGCTGGGGCCAACGTCCTGACTTTC. Amino acids: CASSYSVGAGANVLTF.

In its sample, this clone was seen once. The chain has TRBV30 and TRBJ2-1; 11 bases align to TRBD1. CDR3 length: 13 residues. CDR1 is GTSNPN, CDR2 SVGIG, per germline (reference sequence). The V and J ends lost 3 bases and 7 bases, in that order; junction bases with no gene match: 2. The CDR3 DNA sequence: TGTGCCTGGAGCGGACAGGGGGCTAATGAGCAGTTCTTC. Translated: CAWSGQGANEQFF.

This chain links TRBV19 with TRBJ1-3; D unclear. V was clipped by 3 bases and J by 2 bases, with 14 bases between them. This CDR3 contains 16 residues. CDR1 is LNHDA, CDR2 SQIVND, per germline (reference sequence). This CDR3 reads CASSMGAISTGNTIYF. For the CDR3, the DNA is TGTGCCAGTAGTATGGGAGCGATTTCCACTGGAAACACCATATATTTT.